Given below is one T cell receptor (beta chain) in context. What antigen it recognizes has not been identified. Base qualities are not recorded, but no much larger clone differs from it by a single base. These data originate in a study of T cells in pancreatic ductal adenocarcinoma (dated by TCRdb to 2015 to 2018). Context from the whole study: Surgically resected pancreatic ductal adenocarcinoma specimens were analyzed for the quantity, spatial distribution, and characteristics of both suppressive cells and tumor-infiltrating CD8+ T cells, an effort aimed at clarifying the adaptive T-cell response occurring naturally.

The immunoSEQ hsTCRB kit was used to amplify TCR beta CDR3 regions from genomic DNA. An Illumina HiSeq system was used to carry out high-throughput TRB CDR3 sequencing. Per the authors' processing: The immunoSEQ software was used to analyze the sequencing reads, and any nonproductive sequences containing premature stops or frame-shifts were left out. Clonality of the repertoire was calculated as one minus the Shannon entropy normalized by log2 of the number of unique productive sequences. The clones in this table, taken by TCRdb from immuneACCESS, are in-frame only. Not every clone is retained; where verified, under half of the shortfall comes from an unresolved V gene, and the cause of the rest is unknown. That table gives V, J and clone size, and the DNA gave D and trimming. This sample holds about 11,000 clones; roughly 89% were observed only once. Less than 20% of the sample is in the top ten clones.

The pancreatic ductal adenocarcinoma patients who were selected had gone through surgery without receiving any neoadjuvant therapy. After peripheral blood was drawn into heparin tubes, PBMCs were separated on a histopaque density gradient and then cryopreserved in roughly 10% DMSO. Using the DNeasy Blood and Tissue Kit with Proteinase K and RNase treatment, genomic DNA was extracted from six or seven PBMC and nine or ten flash-frozen tumor specimens. Between the V and J ends, shortened by 7 bases and 11 bases respectively, the junction contains 18 bases. Spanning cysteine to phenylalanine, the CDR3 consists of 13 amino acids. The CDR3 DNA has 39 bases and is translated from base 1. CDR1 and CDR2 (MNHNS, SASEGT) derive from the germline V gene. General study outcomes and caveats: No significant difference in T-cell clonality was found between tumor and blood, with mean clonality of roughly 0.12 in tumors and around 0.074 in blood. Since most pancreatic cancer patients present with inoperable disease, the resected cohort was skewed toward the minority of patients who had early-stage disease. Because tumors are enriched in CD45RO+ effector T cells rather than naive T cells, which biases toward lower diversity, comparisons of clonality between tumor and blood may be biased. Compared with tumor samples, blood samples had more total productive templates and about 8-fold more unique clonotypes.

This clonotype was obtained from a human donor with pancreatic ductal adenocarcinoma. The chain was built from TRBV6-1 and TRBJ1-5; no D gene is confidently identified. Sequencing used PBMCs. CDR3 region: CASKRSQVMAQHF. At the DNA level, the sequence is TGTGCCAGCAAGAGGAGCCAGGTAATGGCCCAGCATTTT.